This TCR beta chain was sequenced for a study of blood T cell repertoires in COVID-19. The V end lost 6 bases, the J end lost 6 bases, and 18 bases lay between the germline ends. The length of the CDR3 is 15 residues. Germline CDR1 and CDR2: MDHEN and SYDVKM. Data came from immunoSEQ multiplex PCR; TCRdb stores just in-frame clones and leaves some out. The sample consists of hundreds of thousands of clones, just over 90% of them appearing once. The specimen was PBMCs or T cells enriched from blood (not recorded which). The sequence derives from a woman under 30 who had recovered from COVID-19. The J gene is TRBJ1-5, the V gene TRBV28, with TRBD1 as a possible D gene (5 bases). The CDR3 DNA reads as TGTGCCAGCAGCGGGAGCCAGGGTGGGACTCAGCCCCAGCATTTT. This codes for CASSGSQGGTQPQHF.